This T cell receptor (beta chain) was obtained from a study of blood T cell repertoires in COVID-19. Clones were read by immunoSEQ multiplex PCR, and TCRdb kept only the in-frame ones, dropping some. Of around 180,000 clones listed, approximately 85% are singletons. Germline-derived CDR1 and CDR2 are KGHDR and SFDVKD. Trimming left V 1 base short and J 12 bases short, with 11 bases between. The CDR3 loop spans 12 amino acids. The TCR was taken from a woman older than 75 with acute or convalescent COVID-19. The sample was peripheral blood. The gene calls are TRBV24-1 and TRBJ1-1; D may be TRBD1 (6 bases). The CDR3 here is CATSDFQGSTFF. CDR3 sequence (DNA): TGTGCCACCAGTGATTTCCAGGGGTCGACTTTCTTT.